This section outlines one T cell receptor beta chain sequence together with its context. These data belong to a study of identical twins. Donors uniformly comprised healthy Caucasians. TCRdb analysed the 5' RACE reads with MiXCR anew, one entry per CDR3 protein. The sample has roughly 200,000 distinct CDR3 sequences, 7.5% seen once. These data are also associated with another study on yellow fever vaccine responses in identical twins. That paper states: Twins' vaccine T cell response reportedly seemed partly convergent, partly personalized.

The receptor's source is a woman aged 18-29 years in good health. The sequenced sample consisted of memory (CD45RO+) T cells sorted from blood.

This CDR3 reads CSARRQATEAFF. In nucleotides, the CDR3 is TGCAGTGCTAGAAGACAGGCTACTGAAGCTTTCTTT. The genes are TRBV20-1 and TRBJ1-1; weak D call: TRBD1 (6 bases). Trimming left V 2 bases short and J 5 bases short, with 9 bases between. Germline CDR1 DFQATT, CDR2 SNEGSKA (reference sequence). The CDR3 loop spans 12 amino acids.